The rows below give T cell receptor beta chains drawn from one sample of a study of blood T cell repertoires in COVID-19. Clones were read by immunoSEQ multiplex PCR, and TCRdb kept only the in-frame ones, dropping some. Of tens of thousands of clones in the sample, 91% were seen once. The material sequenced was peripheral blood. The receptors come from a woman aged 45 to 65 in a cohort sampled during active COVID-19. The CDR3 runs from the conserved cysteine through the conserved F or W. A D gene is named only where the DNA matches it firmly. Clone size is given for some rows only: seen once, a few or many times, or a class if the clone is expanded.

size	D	V	J	CDR3	DNA
.	TRBD1	TRBV19	TRBJ2-1	CASSIGGQQIYNEQFF	TGTGCCAGTAGTATAGGGGGACAGCAGATTTACAATGAGCAGTTCTTC
.	.	TRBV6-5	TRBJ1-5	CASSRVGNQPQHF	TGTGCCAGCTCCAGGGTTGGCAATCAGCCCCAGCATTTT
.	TRBD2	TRBV10-3	TRBJ2-3	CAISLTSVGLTDTQYF	TGTGCCATCAGCCTCACTAGCGTCGGGCTTACAGATACGCAGTATTTT
once	.	TRBV6-5	TRBJ1-2	CASTFEPVRGYGYTF	TGTGCCAGCACCTTCGAACCGGTCCGAGGCTATGGCTACACCTTC
.	TRBD2	TRBV28	TRBJ2-7	CASSPHKGLAGDSPYEQYF	TGTGCCAGCAGTCCCCACAAGGGACTAGCGGGGGATTCCCCGTACGAGCAGTACTTC
.	TRBD1	TRBV6-1	TRBJ2-3	CASSEARGGRGYADTQYF	TGTGCCAGCAGTGAAGCCAGGGGCGGCAGGGGGTACGCAGATACGCAGTATTTT
.	TRBD1	TRBV4-2	TRBJ1-2	CASSRRLIGTGGTNYGYTF	TGTGCCAGCAGCCGACGACTAATAGGGACAGGGGGCACTAACTATGGCTACACCTTC
.	TRBD2	TRBV29-1	TRBJ2-3	CSVDGSGQREGPTDTQYF	TGCAGCGTTGATGGCTCCGGCCAGCGGGAGGGCCCAACAGATACGCAGTATTTT
once	.	TRBV5-1	TRBJ1-3	CASSGGGNRGNTIYF	TGCGCCAGCAGCGGCGGGGGGAATAGGGGAAACACCATATATTTT
.	TRBD2	TRBV29-1	TRBJ2-1	CSVGPRGGRNEQFF	TGCAGCGTTGGGCCGCGGGGGGGCCGCAATGAGCAGTTCTTC
.	.	TRBV18	TRBJ2-7	CASSRSSYEQYF	TGTGCCAGCTCCCGTTCTTCCTACGAGCAGTACTTC
.	.	TRBV6-5	TRBJ1-2	CASRINTGGDGYTF	TGTGCCAGCAGGATCAATACAGGAGGGGATGGCTACACCTTC
.	TRBD2	TRBV27	TRBJ2-5	CASSPQIRAGTSGRISQYF	TGTGCCAGCAGTCCACAGATCCGGGCTGGGACTAGCGGGAGGATCAGCCAGTACTTC
.	.	TRBV6-5	TRBJ1-1	CAILQRWTEAFF	TGTGCCATCCTTCAGAGGTGGACTGAAGCTTTCTTT
.	.	TRBV4-2	TRBJ1-2	CASSQGPNNYGYTF	TGTGCCAGCAGCCAAGGGCCGAATAACTATGGCTACACCTTC
.	TRBD1	TRBV5-1	TRBJ2-7	CASSLVRSLTGEYEQYF	TGCGCCAGCAGCTTGGTTCGCTCCTTGACAGGGGAATACGAGCAGTACTTC
.	TRBD2	TRBV2	TRBJ2-7	CASGLAGVREQYF	TGTGCCAGTGGACTAGCGGGAGTCCGCGAGCAGTACTTC
.	.	TRBV7-3	TRBJ2-3	CASSPRGTDTQYF	TGTGCCAGCAGCCCCCGAGGCACAGATACGCAGTATTTT
.	TRBD1	TRBV28	TRBJ1-3	CASSSPGQGDTIYF	TGTGCCAGCAGTTCCCCGGGACAGGGAGACACCATATATTTT
.	.	TRBV5-5	TRBJ1-5	CASSSTTAGVDGNQPQHF	TGTGCCAGCAGCTCCACGACGGCAGGGGTCGATGGCAATCAGCCCCAGCATTTT
.	.	TRBV14	TRBJ2-1	CASSQHSGYVKDEQFF	TGTGCCAGCAGCCAGCATTCAGGGTACGTGAAAGATGAGCAGTTCTTC
.	.	TRBV5-8	TRBJ2-7	CASSLRSRRHEQYF	TGTGCCAGCAGCTTGCGGTCCCGGCGGCACGAGCAGTACTTC
.	.	TRBV6-5	TRBJ1-1	CASKFKRAQRAFF	TGTGCCAGCAAGTTTAAGAGGGCTCAGCGGGCTTTCTTT
.	TRBD1	TRBV24-1	TRBJ1-3	CATSDFPTGYGNTIYF	TGTGCCACCAGTGATTTCCCGACAGGGTACGGAAACACCATATATTTT
.	TRBD1	TRBV5-1	TRBJ2-3	CASSLATGSEDTQYF	TGCGCCAGCAGCTTGGCGACAGGGTCGGAGGATACGCAGTATTTT
.	.	TRBV5-1	TRBJ2-5	CASSLNPEETQYF	TGCGCCAGCAGCTTAAACCCAGAAGAGACCCAGTACTTC
.	TRBD1	TRBV2	TRBJ1-3	CASSRAGTGISGNTIYF	TGTGCCAGCAGTCGGGCGGGGACAGGGATCTCTGGAAACACCATATATTTT
.	.	TRBV13	TRBJ2-3	CASSSGGVDTQYF	TGTGCCAGCAGCTCCGGCGGGGTGGATACGCAGTATTTT
once	TRBD1	TRBV6-2/TRBV6-3	TRBJ1-4	CASSSGRQGIPGTNEKLFF	TGTGCCAGCAGTTCGGGCCGACAGGGAATTCCTGGAACTAATGAAAAACTGTTTTTT
.	.	TRBV10-3	TRBJ1-1	CATRQTLNTEAFF	TGTGCCACTCGACAGACTTTAAACACTGAAGCTTTCTTT
.	.	TRBV6-1	TRBJ1-2	CASSEAYRDGYTF	TGTGCCAGCAGTGAAGCTTATCGGGATGGCTACACCTTC
.	.	TRBV25-1	TRBJ2-2	CASRPYANTGELFF	TGTGCCAGCAGACCCTACGCGAACACCGGGGAGCTGTTTTTT
.	.	TRBV3-1/TRBV3-2	TRBJ1-1	CASSQDPSVTEAFF	TGTGCCAGCAGCCAAGATCCGTCGGTAACTGAAGCTTTCTTT
.	TRBD2	TRBV24-1	TRBJ2-1	CATSDRSGSSYNEQFF	TGTGCCACCAGTGACCGGAGCGGGAGCTCCTACAATGAGCAGTTCTTC
few	.	TRBV13	TRBJ1-2	CASSTGYGLYGYTF	TGTGCCAGCAGCACAGGGTACGGGCTCTATGGCTACACCTTC
.	.	TRBV5-8	TRBJ1-6	CASSTRQLDSPLHF	TGTGCCAGCAGCACCCGACAGTTAGATTCACCCCTCCACTTT
once	.	TRBV30	TRBJ2-6	CATNEGHVSGANVLTF	TGTGCCACGAACGAGGGACACGTCTCTGGGGCCAACGTCCTGACTTTC
.	.	TRBV28	TRBJ2-2	CASSPGDVYTGELFF	TGTGCCAGCAGTCCAGGGGACGTATACACCGGGGAGCTGTTTTTT
.	TRBD2	TRBV6-6	TRBJ2-1	CASSHQSVGLAGVMDNEQFF	TGTGCCAGCAGCCACCAGTCTGTCGGGCTAGCGGGGGTGATGGACAATGAGCAGTTCTTC
.	TRBD2	TRBV7-3	TRBJ2-1	CASSPIAGVNEQFF	TGTGCCAGCAGTCCTATAGCGGGGGTCAATGAGCAGTTCTTC
.	.	TRBV28	TRBJ2-7	CASSFETENSYEQYF	TGTGCCAGCAGTTTTGAGACTGAAAACTCCTACGAGCAGTACTTC
.	TRBD1	TRBV29-1	TRBJ1-2	CSVAGTDYGYTF	TGCAGCGTTGCCGGGACAGACTATGGCTACACCTTC
once	.	TRBV6-1	TRBJ1-3	CASSDGGRNTIYF	TGTGCCAGCAGTGACGGGGGAAGAAACACCATATATTTT
once	.	TRBV5-8	TRBJ1-2	CASSLAPGGGFYYGYTF	TGTGCCAGCAGCTTGGCTCCGGGGGGGGGCTTCTACTATGGCTACACCTTC
once	TRBD2	TRBV9	TRBJ2-1	CASSPLAGGYNEQFF	TGTGCCAGCTCCCCTCTCGCGGGAGGCTACAATGAGCAGTTCTTC
.	TRBD1	TRBV19	TRBJ1-6	CASSPLDRGNSPLHF	TGTGCCAGTAGTCCGTTGGACAGGGGAAATTCACCCCTCCACTTT
.	.	TRBV10-3	TRBJ2-7	CAISQGYEQYF	TGTGCCATCAGCCAGGGTTACGAGCAGTACTTC
.	TRBD2	TRBV3-1/TRBV3-2	TRBJ2-1	CASSQGTSASDEQFF	TGTGCCAGCAGCCAAGGGACTAGCGCTTCCGATGAGCAGTTCTTC
.	TRBD1	TRBV27	TRBJ2-1	CASSFPGTGYFF	TGTGCCAGCAGTTTCCCAGGGACAGGGTACTTCTTC
.	.	TRBV19	TRBJ2-3	CASSIVRGGTDTQYF	TGTGCCAGTAGTATAGTACGGGGAGGCACAGATACGCAGTATTTT
.	.	TRBV28	TRBJ2-7	CASSSGTYEQYF	TGTGCCAGCAGTTCCGGGACCTACGAGCAGTACTTC
.	TRBD2	TRBV7-3	TRBJ2-3	CASSQGLERNTDTQYF	TGTGCCAGCAGCCAGGGACTAGAGAGAAACACAGATACGCAGTATTTT
once	TRBD2	TRBV24-1	TRBJ2-1	CATTDTSGSTYEQFF	TGTGCCACCACCGATACTAGCGGGAGTACCTATGAGCAGTTCTTC
.	TRBD2	TRBV7-2	TRBJ2-5	CASSSPSGRAQYF	TGTGCCAGCAGCTCTCCTAGCGGGAGGGCCCAGTACTTC
.	TRBD1	TRBV19	TRBJ1-5	CASSTRQGQPQHF	TGTGCCAGTAGTACGCGACAGGGCCAGCCCCAGCATTTT